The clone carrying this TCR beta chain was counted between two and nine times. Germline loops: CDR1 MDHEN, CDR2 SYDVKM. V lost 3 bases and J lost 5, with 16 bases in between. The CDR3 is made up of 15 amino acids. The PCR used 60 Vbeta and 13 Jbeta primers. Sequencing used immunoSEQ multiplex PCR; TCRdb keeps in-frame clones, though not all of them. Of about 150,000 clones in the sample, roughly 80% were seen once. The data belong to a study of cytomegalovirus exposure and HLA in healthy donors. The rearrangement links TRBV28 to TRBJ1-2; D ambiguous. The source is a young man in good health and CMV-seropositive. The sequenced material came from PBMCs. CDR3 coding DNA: TGTGCCAGCAGTTTTTTCGGCGCGGGGTCGTATGGCTACACCTTC. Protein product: CASSFFGAGSYGYTF.